These 5 T cell receptor beta chains came from one sample sequenced in a study of beta chain features in type 1 diabetes. Regarding the study as a whole: Among patients with Type 1 diabetes, TCRB CDR3s were moderately but significantly shorter in every one of the four CD4+ subsets.

The antigens for these receptors are not known. Reverse transcribing all isolated RNA meant expressed TCRB transcripts were sequenced. Repertoires were generated with immunoSEQ multiplex PCR, while TCRdb's copy carries only in-frame clones and drops some. The sample yields over 150,000 clones, approximately 8% seen once. Sequencing was carried out using central memory CD4+ T cells from blood. The receptor source for this set is a man between 18 and 35 years old with type 1 diabetes.

The V gene is TRBV28, the J gene TRBJ2-2; 7 nucleotides line up with TRBD1. After removal of 6 bases from V and 4 bases from J, the junction contained 8 bases not matched to a gene. Germline V gene data show CDR1 as MDHEN and CDR2 as SYDVKM. The CDR3 is 15 amino acids. Here the CDR3 reads CASSTTGAGTGELFF. DNA of the CDR3: TGTGCCAGCAGCACTACAGGGGCGGGCACCGGGGAGCTGTTTTTT.

This chain links TRBV20-1 with TRBJ1-2, with 7 bases fitting TRBD1. The CDR3 spans 10 residues. V was clipped by 5 bases and J by 6 bases; unmatched bases: 0. Germline assignment: CDR1 DFQATT and CDR2 SNEGSKA (reference sequence). The CDR3 DNA is TGCAGTGCTGGGACAGATGGCTACACCTTC. Protein product: CSAGTDGYTF.

This clone appeared a few times. Written as DNA, the CDR3 is TGCGCCAGCAGAGGGACAGGGAAGCATGAGCAGTTCTTC. As protein: CASRGTGKHEQFF. V gene TRBV10-1 combines with J gene TRBJ2-1; 9 bases agree with TRBD1. The CDR3 length is 13 residues. With 6 bases clipped from V and 8 bases from J, the junction kept 5 bases outside the gene matches. In germline, CDR1 is WNHNN, CDR2 SYGVQD (reference sequence).

This clone was counted a few times. This chain connects TRBV30 to TRBJ2-1, with D uncertain. V was clipped by 0 bases and J by 3 bases, with 9 bases between them. Germline loops: CDR1 GTSNPN, CDR2 SVGIG (reference sequence). CDR3 length equals 14 residues. The CDR3 reads CAWSVPVFYNEQFF. The DNA of the CDR3 is TGTGCCTGGAGTGTCCCGGTTTTCTACAATGAGCAGTTCTTC.

This clone was observed a few times. This chain connects TRBV4-2 to TRBJ1-2; 8 bases map to TRBD1. Looked up from germline, CDR1 is LGHNA and CDR2 is YNFKEQ. The CDR3 has 13 residues. J gave up 6 bases and V 4 bases, and 4 bases lay outside the gene matches. CDR3 coding DNA: TGTGCCAGCAGCCCGGACAGGGTGGATGGCTACACCTTC. Its translation is CASSPDRVDGYTF.